This entry features one TCR beta chain sequence. Per the original methods: How many nucleated cells were present was estimated from reference gene primer amplification. The data were produced by immunoSEQ multiplex PCR, yet TCRdb's version contains in-frame clones alone and is incomplete. The DNA was the basis for D and trimming; V, J and clone size are from that table. The sample consists of around 67,000 clones, about 93% of them appearing once. The CDR3 is made up of 13 amino acids. Germline V gene lookup returns CDR1 SGHAT and CDR2 FQNNGV. Trimming stripped 5 bases from V and 2 bases from J, with 7 bases between. This entry is derived from a study of blood T cell repertoires in COVID-19. Overall study context: Collection of acute and convalescent COVID-19 samples took place in the United States, Italy and Spain.

V and J are TRBV11-2 and TRBJ1-3; D is ambiguous. The sample taken for sequencing was peripheral blood. The sequence came from a human donor in a cohort sampled during active COVID-19. CDR3 nucleotide sequence: TGTGCCAGCAGCCGCGGGGCTGGAAACACCATATATTTT. This sequence encodes CASSRGAGNTIYF.